This T cell receptor beta chain appears in the sequencing data of a study of blood T cell repertoires in COVID-19. As for the study in general: In each case, the material was cDNA or gDNA derived from T cells, B-cell-depleted T cells, or PBMCs.

Original processing methods: Estimated nucleated cell counts came from reference gene primer amplification. TCRdb's copy holds only in-frame clones and misses some; the assay was immunoSEQ multiplex PCR. V, J and clone size are taken as reported in that table, and D and trimming were inferred from the DNA itself. The table shows some 300,000 clones, with 90% occurring only once. Germline lookup yields CDR1 SGHVS and CDR2 FQNEAQ. This CDR3 comprises 19 residues. V shed 5 bases, J shed 8 bases, and the junction held 22 bases outside the gene matches. Enrollment of patients from Seattle took place during active infection, with longitudinal follow-up.

The chain employs TRBV7-8 and TRBJ2-1; TRBD2 matches at 9 bases. The source is a woman in her thirties or forties with COVID-19, enrolled during active disease. Sample: peripheral blood. The CDR3 protein is CASSPRARREGQGYDEQFF. CDR3 DNA sequence: TGTGCCAGCAGCCCCCGGGCCCGGCGGGAGGGCCAGGGTTACGATGAGCAGTTCTTC.